The 9 T cell receptor beta chains presented below share a single source sample, sequenced in a study of blood T cell repertoires in COVID-19. Only in-frame clones appear in the TCRdb table, and some are missing; sequencing was by immunoSEQ multiplex PCR. The sample carries roughly 150,000 clones, 75% to 90% recorded once. Sequenced input: peripheral blood. The receptors come from a man aged 55 to 70 with acute or convalescent COVID-19.

The CDR3 loop reads CASTPSSPLHF. The CDR3 DNA is TGTGCCAGCACCCCTAGTTCACCCCTCCACTTT. This rearrangement joins TRBV6-5 to TRBJ1-6; D gene uncertain. This CDR3 is 11 amino acids long. Trimming stripped 7 bases from V and 9 bases from J, with 7 bases between. The V gene's germline CDR1 is MNHEY and CDR2 SVGAGI.

This clone came up once. The rearrangement joins TRBV27 to TRBJ2-7, with a tentative D call TRBD2 (6 bases). V was pared by 8 bases and J by 9 bases, with 14 bases between. The CDR3 has 11 residues. Germline loops: CDR1 MNHEY, CDR2 SMNVEV (reference sequence). The CDR3 nucleotides read TGTGCCAGCCGTTGGCGGGGTGGGCAGTACTTC. Residues: CASRWRGGQYF.

This clone appeared once. V gene TRBV6-6 combines with J gene TRBJ1-5; D call uncertain. Trimming left V 0 bases short and J 6 bases short, with 12 bases between. CDR3 length: 15 residues. Per germline, CDR1 MNHNY and CDR2 SVGAGI (reference sequence). CDR3 in DNA: TGTGCCAGCAGTTACTCGTCGGCAGCGACTCAGCCCCAGCATTTT. Residues: CASSYSSAATQPQHF.

This chain connects TRBV6-5 to TRBJ2-7; 7 bases fit TRBD1. Germline CDR1 and CDR2: MNHEY and SVGAGI. The CDR3 runs 14 residues. V was clipped by 7 bases and J by 7 bases; unmatched bases: 13. The CDR3 DNA is TGTGCCAGCACCCTCGACCAGGGGGTAGTAGAGCAGTACTTC. This translates into CASTLDQGVVEQYF.

The genes are TRBV5-6 and TRBJ2-1, with 7 bases matching TRBD2. Germline V gene data show CDR1 as SGHDT and CDR2 as YYEEEE. The V segment lost 0 bases and the J segment 2 bases; nucleotides outside the gene matches: 8. The CDR3 has 17 residues. CDR3 nucleotide sequence: TGTGCCAGCAGCTTGGGGGGTAGCGGGTTTCCCTACAATGAGCAGTTCTTC. It codes for CASSLGGSGFPYNEQFF.

This rearrangement joins TRBV5-5 to TRBJ1-2; D is perhaps TRBD1 (5 bases). The V end lost 0 bases, the J end lost 4 bases, and 13 bases lay between the germline ends. Germline values: CDR1 SGHKS, CDR2 YYEKEE (reference sequence). The CDR3 covers 15 residues. The CDR3 reads CASSLVTDSSYGYTF. CDR3 coding DNA: TGTGCCAGCAGCTTGGTGACAGACAGCTCCTATGGCTACACCTTC.

This clone was picked up a small number of times. Other DNA sequences of this sample code for an identical CDR3. V gene TRBV2 combines with J gene TRBJ2-1; maybe TRBD2 (6 bases). CDR3 length: 12 amino acids. V lost 6 bases to trimming and J lost 7 bases, with 10 bases between them. Germline V gene data show CDR1 as SNHLY and CDR2 as FYNNEI. The DNA of the CDR3 is TGTGCCAGCAGGGGGCTAGCGAATGAGCAGTTCTTC. Its protein product is CASRGLANEQFF. Looking up the rest from reference TRBV2 and TRBJ2-1 gives the full variable domain: EPEVTQTPSHQVTQMGQEVILRCVPISNHLYFYWYRQILGQKVEFLVSFYNNEISEKSEIFDDQFSVERPDGSNFTLKIRSTKLEDSAMYFCASRGLANEQFFGPGTRLTVL.

The chain recombines TRBV7-2 with TRBJ1-1, with 8 bases lining up with TRBD1. Germline CDR1 SGHTA, CDR2 FQGNSA. The CDR3 extends over 15 amino acids. With 5 bases clipped from V and 4 bases from J, the junction kept 9 bases outside the gene matches. CDR3: CASSPRTGLSTEAFF. In DNA form, the CDR3 reads TGTGCCAGCAGCCCACGGACAGGGCTGAGCACTGAAGCTTTCTTT.

The rearrangement uses TRBV6-2 or TRBV6-3 and TRBJ1-5; perhaps TRBD1 as D (6 bases). Looked up from germline, CDR1 is MNHEY and CDR2 is SVGEGT. This CDR3 spans 16 amino acids. Trimming took 2 bases from V and 5 from J, leaving 16 bases between them. In DNA, the CDR3 is TGTGCCAGCAGTTACGCCGTTACAGGGCGCGATCAGCCCCAGCATTTT. Its protein is CASSYAVTGRDQPQHF.